This T cell receptor (beta chain) was profiled in a study of CD8+ T cells in alopecia areata. Points from the study as a whole: When scalp samples are sequenced, resident alphabeta T cells of normal skin are also captured. Higher clonality than in normal scalp was seen in lesional scalp, especially alopecia totalis/universalis.

As concerns this clone: Antigen specificity is unknown.

Alopecia areata patients gave lesional scalp punch biopsies and peripheral blood samples. The CDR3 totals 15 residues. Germline CDR1 MGHRA, CDR2 YSYEKL. V lost 3 bases to trimming and J lost 9 bases, with 18 bases between them. Sequencing relied on a cDNA template that was reverse transcribed from extracted RNA. Sequencing was performed with immunoSEQ multiplex PCR; in TCRdb, only in-frame clones are kept and a portion is missing. The table lists 90,000 to 120,000 clones, 50% to 60% of them singletons, with roughly a quarter in the top ten. The source is a human donor with alopecia areata. Material for sequencing was NKG2D-low CD8+ T cells sorted from blood. V and J are TRBV4-1 and TRBJ2-1; D unclear. CDR3 sequence reads: CASSHPEAEMVEQFF. The CDR3 DNA reads TGCGCCAGCAGCCATCCTGAGGCTGAGATGGTTGAGCAGTTCTTC.